The 9 T cell receptor beta chains below all came from one sample that was sequenced in a study of T cells in Graves' hyperthyroidism and ophthalmopathy. Amplification yielded TCR beta CDR3 regions, with RNA transcripts as the source. In the first-round RT-PCR of the TCR CDR3, the HTBI primer set was used. TCRdb re-derived calls from the multiplex PCR reads in MiXCR, one entry per CDR3 protein. The repertoire holds fewer than 850,000 distinct CDR3 sequences, with around 16% as singletons. Sequencing was performed on blood. These receptors originate from a man aged 50 or older with Graves' hyperthyroidism.

This clonotype was counted many times. This sequence joins TRBV28 and TRBJ2-7; 7 bases map to TRBD2. The junction had 13 bases not matched to a gene; V was cut back by 5 bases and J by 0 bases. CDR1 is MDHEN and CDR2 is SYDVKM in the germline V gene. The CDR3 loop spans 17 amino acids. This CDR3 is CASSRSRKAGNSYEQYF. The CDR3 nucleotides read TGTGCCAGCAGTCGGAGTCGCAAAGCGGGAAACTCCTACGAGCAGTACTTC. The variable domain in full, with the rest retrieved from reference TRBV28 and TRBJ2-7, is DVKVTQSSRYLVKRTGEKVFLECVQDMDHENMFWYRQDPGLGLRLIYFSYDVKMKEKGDIPEGYSVSREKKERFSLILESASTNQTSMYLCASSRSRKAGNSYEQYFGPGTRLTVT.

V is TRBV7-9 and J is TRBJ2-7; 10 bases map to TRBD1. The V gene end was trimmed by 5 bases and the J gene end by 2 bases; junction bases not matched to a gene: 15. This CDR3 spans 18 amino acids. Germline CDR1 reads SEHNR; CDR2 reads FQNEAQ (reference sequence). The CDR3 protein is CASSTPSIDRGRTYEQYF. The DNA for the CDR3 is TGTGCCAGCAGCACACCCTCCATTGACAGGGGGCGGACCTACGAGCAGTACTTC.

This clonotype was counted many times. The chain is built from TRBV7-2 and TRBJ2-7; 12 positions match TRBD2. Germline CDR1 SGHTA, CDR2 FQGNSA. V trimming: 5 bases; J trimming: 4 bases; junction bases outside the gene matches: 6. CDR3 size: 15 residues. The DNA for the CDR3 is TGTGCCAGCAGCCAAACCACTAGCGGGAGGTACGAGCAGTACTTC. This encodes CASSQTTSGRYEQYF.

The chain is built from TRBV19 and TRBJ2-1; tentatively, D is TRBD2 (5 bases). V was clipped by 1 base and J by 1 base, with 8 bases between them. This CDR3 spans 15 amino acids. Germline CDR1 and CDR2: LNHDA and SQIVND (reference sequence). In DNA, the CDR3 is TGTGCCAGTAGTATAGGACTAAATTCCTACAATGAGCAGTTCTTC. This translates into CASSIGLNSYNEQFF.

This clonotype showed up just a few times. This chain joins TRBV9 and TRBJ2-7, with 9 positions matching TRBD2. CDR1 is SGDLS, CDR2 YYNGEE, per germline. Trimming cost V 3 bases and J 5 bases; bases outside gene matches: 9. The CDR3 consists of 15 residues. The CDR3 nucleotides read TGTGCCAGCAGCGCAATAGCGGGAGACTCTAACGAGCAGTACTTC. Protein product: CASSAIAGDSNEQYF.

This clonotype has a count of ten or more. The chain recombines TRBV5-1 with TRBJ2-2, with 12 bases fitting TRBD1. J gave up 6 bases and V 9 bases, and 9 bases lay outside the gene matches. CDR3 size: 15 residues. Per the germline V gene, CDR1 is SGHRS and CDR2 is YFSETQ. DNA of the CDR3: TGCGCCACCCAACCGGGACAGGGGGCTTCCGGGGAGCTGTTTTTT. It is translated as CATQPGQGASGELFF.

This clonotype has only a few counts. The V gene is TRBV10-1, the J gene TRBJ2-3; D is ambiguous. Germline loops: CDR1 WNHNN, CDR2 SYGVQD (reference sequence). Trimming cost V 2 bases and J 2 bases, with 5 bases left between them. CDR3 length equals 13 residues. CDR3 DNA sequence: TGCGCCAGCAGTGAGGCGGCCACAGATACGCAGTATTTT. Its protein is CASSEAATDTQYF.

The V call is TRBV7-8, the J call TRBJ2-1; D might be TRBD2 (6 bases). Per the germline V gene, CDR1 is SGHVS and CDR2 is FQNEAQ. V gave up 0 bases and J gave up 7 bases, with 16 bases separating them. The length of the CDR3 is 16 residues. CDR3 region: CASSLAGGLLGNEQFF. In DNA, the CDR3 is TGTGCCAGCAGCTTAGCGGGAGGCCTTTTAGGAAATGAGCAGTTCTTC. Full variable domain (outside the CDR3, taken from reference TRBV7-8 and TRBJ2-1): GAGVSQSPRYKVAKRGQDVALRCDPISGHVSLFWYQQALGQGPEFLTYFQNEAQLDKSGLPSDRFFAERPEGSVSTLKIQRTQQEDSAVYLCASSLAGGLLGNEQFFGPGTRLTVL.

The sample holds a few counts of this clonotype. The gene calls are TRBV5-1 and TRBJ2-3; 7 positions agree with TRBD1. The length of the CDR3 is 15 residues. Trimming removed 2 bases from V and 5 bases from J; junction bases left unmatched: 8. Germline V CDR1 and CDR2: SGHRS, YFSETQ. This chain's CDR3 is CASSLIEGARDTQYF. In DNA form, the CDR3 reads TGCGCCAGCAGCTTAATCGAGGGGGCCAGAGATACGCAGTATTTT.